The sequence of this T cell receptor beta chain was determined in a study of T cell changes during pregnancy in multiple sclerosis. Repertoires were generated with immunoSEQ multiplex PCR, while TCRdb's copy carries only in-frame clones and drops some. The table has fewer than 100,000 clones, 93% seen once. This CDR3 contains 16 residues. V lost 0 bases to trimming and J lost 3 bases, with 15 bases between them. Per germline, CDR1 MGHRA and CDR2 YSYEKL. The TCR originated in a female donor in good health, enrolled as a control in a pregnancy study. The sample was peripheral blood, taken after pregnancy. The chain has TRBV4-1 and TRBJ2-7; D is unclear. The CDR3 spells CASSQEGLRSYYEQYF. Here the CDR3 DNA reads TGCGCCAGCAGCCAAGAAGGTTTGCGGAGTTACTACGAGCAGTACTTC.